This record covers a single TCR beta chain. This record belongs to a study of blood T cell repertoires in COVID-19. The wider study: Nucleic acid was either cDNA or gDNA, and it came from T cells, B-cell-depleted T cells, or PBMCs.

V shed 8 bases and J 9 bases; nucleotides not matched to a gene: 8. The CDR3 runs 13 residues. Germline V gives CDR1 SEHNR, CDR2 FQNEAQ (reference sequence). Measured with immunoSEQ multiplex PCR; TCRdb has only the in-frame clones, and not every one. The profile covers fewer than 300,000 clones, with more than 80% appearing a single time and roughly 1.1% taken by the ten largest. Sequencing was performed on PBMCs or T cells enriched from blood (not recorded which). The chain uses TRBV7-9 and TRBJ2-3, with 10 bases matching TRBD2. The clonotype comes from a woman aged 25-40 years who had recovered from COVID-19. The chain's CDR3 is CASLVASGSTQYF. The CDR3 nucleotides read TGTGCCAGCCTGGTGGCTAGCGGGAGCACGCAGTATTTT.